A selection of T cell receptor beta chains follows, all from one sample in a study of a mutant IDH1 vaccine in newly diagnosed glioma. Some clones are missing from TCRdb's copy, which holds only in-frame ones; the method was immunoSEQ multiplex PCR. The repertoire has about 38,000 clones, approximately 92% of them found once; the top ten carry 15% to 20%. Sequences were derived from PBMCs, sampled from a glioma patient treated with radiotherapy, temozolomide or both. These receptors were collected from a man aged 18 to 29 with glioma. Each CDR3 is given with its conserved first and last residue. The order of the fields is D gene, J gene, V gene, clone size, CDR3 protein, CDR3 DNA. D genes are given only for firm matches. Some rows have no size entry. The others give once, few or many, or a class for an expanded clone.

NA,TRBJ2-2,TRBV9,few,CASSLPGGPSANTGELFF,TGTGCCAGCAGCCTTCCCGGTGGACCGAGTGCGAACACCGGGGAGCTGTTTTTT
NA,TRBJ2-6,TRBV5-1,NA,CASSLVVVTAGANVLTF,TGCGCCAGCAGCTTGGTGGTGGTCACGGCTGGGGCCAACGTCCTGACTTTC
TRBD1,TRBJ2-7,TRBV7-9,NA,CASSRTGGGYEQYF,TGTGCCAGCAGCCGGACAGGGGGAGGCTACGAGCAGTACTTC
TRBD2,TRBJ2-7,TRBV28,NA,CASSSGAGGIYEQYF,TGTGCCAGCAGTTCGGGAGCGGGAGGGATCTACGAGCAGTACTTC
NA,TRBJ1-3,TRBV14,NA,CASSQGVTGNTIYF,TGTGCCAGCAGCCAAGGGGTCACTGGAAACACCATATATTTT
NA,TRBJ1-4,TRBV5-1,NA,CASSSYGPTNEKLFF,TGCGCCAGCAGCTCCTACGGCCCAACTAATGAAAAACTGTTTTTT
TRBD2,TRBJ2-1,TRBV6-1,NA,CASRTSGTNEQFF,TGTGCCAGTAGGACTAGCGGGACGAATGAGCAGTTCTTC
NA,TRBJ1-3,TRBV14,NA,CASSPLGPGNTIYF,TGTGCCAGCAGCCCCCTCGGTCCCGGAAACACCATATATTTT
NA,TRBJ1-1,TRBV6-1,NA,CATYLGGTEAFF,TGTGCCACTTACTTGGGGGGCACTGAAGCTTTCTTT
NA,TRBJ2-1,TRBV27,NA,CASSLVPDYPDEQFF,TGTGCCAGCAGTTTGGTTCCGGACTACCCAGATGAGCAGTTCTTC
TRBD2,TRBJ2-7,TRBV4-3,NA,CASSLLAGPSYEQYF,TGCGCCAGCAGCCTTCTAGCGGGGCCCTCCTACGAGCAGTACTTC
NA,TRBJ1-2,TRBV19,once,CASSIVTPPGDYGYTF,TGTGCCAGTAGTATTGTGACACCACCGGGGGACTATGGCTACACCTTC
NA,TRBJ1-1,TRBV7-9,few,CASSLSGITEAFF,TGTGCCAGCAGCTTATCGGGGATCACTGAAGCTTTCTTT
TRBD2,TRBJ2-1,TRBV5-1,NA,CASHPRSSGSIYNEQFF,TGCGCCAGTCACCCTCGGTCGAGCGGGAGTATTTACAATGAGCAGTTCTTC
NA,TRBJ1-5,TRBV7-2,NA,CASSLSRTGNQPQHF,TGTGCCAGCAGCTTATCCCGGACGGGCAATCAGCCCCAGCATTTT
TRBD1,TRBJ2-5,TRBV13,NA,CASSPTGANTQETQYF,TGTGCCAGCAGCCCGACAGGGGCTAACACCCAAGAGACCCAGTACTTC
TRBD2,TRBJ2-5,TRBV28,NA,CASSLSLSGSTETQYF,TGTGCCAGCAGTTTAAGTCTCAGCGGGAGCACAGAGACCCAGTACTTC
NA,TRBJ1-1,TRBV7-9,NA,CASSPRVRLNTEAFF,TGTGCCAGCAGCCCCAGGGTCAGGTTGAACACTGAAGCTTTCTTT
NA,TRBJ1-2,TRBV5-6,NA,CASSLWGRVGGYTF,TGTGCCAGCAGCTTGTGGGGCAGGGTGGGAGGCTACACCTTC
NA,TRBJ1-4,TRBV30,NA,CAWSTGPNEKLFF,TGTGCCTGGAGTACCGGGCCTAATGAAAAACTGTTTTTT
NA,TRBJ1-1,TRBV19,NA,CASFNPGVNTEAFF,TGTGCCTCCTTCAACCCAGGAGTGAACACTGAAGCTTTCTTT
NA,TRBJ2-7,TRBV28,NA,CASTRRDTGPYEQYF,TGTGCCAGCACCCGCCGGGACACAGGACCCTACGAGCAGTACTTC
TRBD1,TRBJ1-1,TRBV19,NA,CASSIIRGARGKTEAFF,TGTGCCAGTAGTATAATCAGGGGGGCGCGAGGGAAAACTGAAGCTTTCTTT
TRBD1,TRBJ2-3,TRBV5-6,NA,CASSLGTGGAGTQYF,TGTGCCAGCAGCTTGGGGACAGGGGGCGCGGGTACGCAGTATTTT
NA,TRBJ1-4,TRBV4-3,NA,CASSQDLTRGGRANEKLFF,TGCGCCAGCAGCCAAGACCTAACTAGGGGGGGGCGGGCTAATGAAAAACTGTTTTTT
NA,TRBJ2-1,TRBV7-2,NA,CASTSLRGNEQFF,TGTGCCAGCACCTCCCTCCGGGGGAATGAGCAGTTCTTC
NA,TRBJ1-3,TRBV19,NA,CASSIGIAASGNTIYF,TGTGCCAGTAGTATCGGGATCGCGGCCTCTGGAAACACCATATATTTT
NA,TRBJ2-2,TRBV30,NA,CAWGGPTGELFF,TGTGCCTGGGGCGGGCCCACCGGGGAGCTGTTTTTT
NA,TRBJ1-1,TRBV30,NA,CAWSVAGLWRAFF,TGTGCCTGGAGTGTGGCGGGCCTCTGGAGAGCTTTCTTT
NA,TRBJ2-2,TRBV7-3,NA,CASSPHEANTGELFF,TGTGCCAGCAGCCCTCATGAAGCGAACACCGGGGAGCTGTTTTTT
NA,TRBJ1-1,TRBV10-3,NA,CAISESSGYTEAFF,TGTGCCATCAGTGAGTCGTCCGGGTACACTGAAGCTTTCTTT
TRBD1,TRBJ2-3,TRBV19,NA,CASGTGLADTQYF,TGTGCCAGCGGGACAGGGTTGGCAGATACGCAGTATTTT
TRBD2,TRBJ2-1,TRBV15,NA,CATSRQGLGLGYNEQFF,TGTGCCACCAGCAGACAAGGACTAGGATTGGGTTACAATGAGCAGTTCTTC
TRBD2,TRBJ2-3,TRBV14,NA,CASSQGLAGGSDTQYF,TGTGCCAGCAGCCAGGGACTAGCGGGAGGGTCCGATACGCAGTATTTT
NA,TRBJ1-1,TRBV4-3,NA,CASSRSLNGDTEAFF,TGCGCCAGCAGCCGCTCTCTAAACGGGGACACTGAAGCTTTCTTT
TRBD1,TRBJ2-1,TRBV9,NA,CASSATGTGVNNEQFF,TGTGCCAGCAGCGCTACCGGGACAGGGGTTAACAATGAGCAGTTCTTC
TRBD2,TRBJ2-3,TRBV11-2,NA,CASSLALGEGAGADTQYF,TGTGCCAGCAGCTTAGCACTGGGGGAAGGAGCGGGAGCAGATACGCAGTATTTT
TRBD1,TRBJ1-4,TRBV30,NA,CAWSGQGKIEKLFF,TGTGCCTGGAGTGGACAGGGGAAGATTGAAAAACTGTTTTTT
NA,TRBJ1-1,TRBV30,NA,CAWSVGSTGTNTEAFF,TGTGCCTGGAGTGTCGGTTCGACAGGAACGAACACTGAAGCTTTCTTT
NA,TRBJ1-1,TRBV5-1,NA,CASSLERGTEAFF,TGCGCCAGCAGCTTGGAACGGGGCACTGAAGCTTTCTTT
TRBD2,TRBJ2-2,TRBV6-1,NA,CASSVGLAITGELFF,TGTGCCAGCAGTGTGGGACTAGCGATCACCGGGGAGCTGTTTTTT
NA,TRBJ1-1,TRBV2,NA,CASSEYAGGLLTEAFF,TGTGCCAGCAGTGAATACGCGGGGGGGTTACTCACTGAAGCTTTCTTT
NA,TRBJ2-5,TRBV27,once,CASSPDGYRETQYF,TGTGCCAGCAGTCCGGACGGGTACCGTGAGACCCAGTACTTC
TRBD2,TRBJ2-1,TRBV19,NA,CASSMGLAGAGDEQFF,TGTGCCAGTAGTATGGGCCTAGCGGGAGCCGGGGATGAGCAGTTCTTC
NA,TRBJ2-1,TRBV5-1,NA,CASSLYNEQFF,TGCGCCAGCAGCCTTTACAATGAGCAGTTCTTC
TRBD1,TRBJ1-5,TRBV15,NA,CATSRDETGRRQPQHF,TGTGCCACCAGCAGAGACGAGACAGGGCGTCGGCAGCCCCAGCATTTT
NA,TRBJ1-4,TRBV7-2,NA,CASSPGLDEKLFF,TGTGCCAGCAGCCCCGGACTCGACGAAAAACTGTTTTTT
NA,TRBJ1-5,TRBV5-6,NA,CASSRRGNQPQHF,TGTGCCAGCAGCAGAAGGGGGAATCAGCCCCAGCATTTT
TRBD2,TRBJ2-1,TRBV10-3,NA,CAIRASGRAVDNEQFF,TGTGCCATCCGGGCTAGCGGGAGGGCCGTCGACAATGAGCAGTTCTTC
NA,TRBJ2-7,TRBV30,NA,CAWREVDGEQYF,TGTGCCTGGAGAGAGGTGGACGGCGAGCAGTACTTC
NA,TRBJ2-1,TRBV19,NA,CASSPNDWGIQFF,TGTGCCAGTAGTCCCAATGACTGGGGAATACAGTTCTTC
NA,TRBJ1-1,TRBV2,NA,CASKEGENTEAFF,TGTGCCAGCAAGGAGGGGGAGAACACTGAAGCTTTCTTT
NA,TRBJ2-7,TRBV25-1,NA,CASSEGSGLGEQYF,TGTGCCAGCAGTGAAGGTAGCGGCCTCGGCGAGCAGTACTTC
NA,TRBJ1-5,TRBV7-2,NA,CASSLKYDQPQHF,TGTGCCAGCAGTCTAAAATACGATCAGCCCCAGCATTTT
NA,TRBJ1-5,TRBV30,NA,CAWSVTLSFNQPQHF,TGTGCCTGGAGTGTAACCCTATCCTTTAATCAGCCCCAGCATTTT